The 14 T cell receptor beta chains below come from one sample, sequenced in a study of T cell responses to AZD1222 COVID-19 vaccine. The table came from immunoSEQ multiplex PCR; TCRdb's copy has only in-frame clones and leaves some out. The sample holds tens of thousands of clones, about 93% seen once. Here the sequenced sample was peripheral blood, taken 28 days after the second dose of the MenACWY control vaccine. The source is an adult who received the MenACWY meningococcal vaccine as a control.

Here the CDR3 DNA reads TGTGCCAGCAGCTTAACCAAAGCAAATGAGCAGTTCTTC. Translation gives CASSLTKANEQFF. The V and J genes are TRBV6-6 and TRBJ2-1, with D uncertain. The CDR3 totals 13 residues. Germline CDR1 reads MNHNY; CDR2 reads SVGAGI (reference sequence). Trimming removed 6 bases from V and 7 bases from J, with 13 bases in between.

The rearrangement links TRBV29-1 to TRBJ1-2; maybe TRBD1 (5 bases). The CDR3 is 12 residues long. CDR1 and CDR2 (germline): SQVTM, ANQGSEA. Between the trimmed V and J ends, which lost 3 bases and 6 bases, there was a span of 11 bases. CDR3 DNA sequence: TGCAGCGTTGACCAGGGCACGAATGGCTACACCTTC. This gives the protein CSVDQGTNGYTF.

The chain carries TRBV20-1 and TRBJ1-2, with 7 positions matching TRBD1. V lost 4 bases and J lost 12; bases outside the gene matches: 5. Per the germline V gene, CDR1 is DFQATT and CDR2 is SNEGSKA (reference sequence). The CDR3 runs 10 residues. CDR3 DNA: TGCAGTGCTAAGGGGGCGCCTAACACCTTC. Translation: CSAKGAPNTF.

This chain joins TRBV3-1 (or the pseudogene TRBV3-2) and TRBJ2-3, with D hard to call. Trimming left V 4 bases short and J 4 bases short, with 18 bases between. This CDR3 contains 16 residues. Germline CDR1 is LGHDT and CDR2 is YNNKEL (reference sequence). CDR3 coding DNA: TGTGCCAGCAGCCCTCAGTCCCTGGCAGCGCCAGATACGCAGTATTTT. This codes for CASSPQSLAAPDTQYF.

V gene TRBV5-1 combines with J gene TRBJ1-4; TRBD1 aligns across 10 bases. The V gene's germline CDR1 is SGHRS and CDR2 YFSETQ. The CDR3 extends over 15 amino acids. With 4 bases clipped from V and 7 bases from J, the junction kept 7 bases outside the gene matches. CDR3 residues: CASSPSTGGGEKLFF. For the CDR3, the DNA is TGCGCCAGCAGCCCATCGACAGGGGGCGGTGAAAAACTGTTTTTT.

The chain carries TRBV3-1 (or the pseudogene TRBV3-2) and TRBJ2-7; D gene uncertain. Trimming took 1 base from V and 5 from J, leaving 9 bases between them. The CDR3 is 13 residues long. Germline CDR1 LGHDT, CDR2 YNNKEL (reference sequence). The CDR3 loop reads CASSQGAYNEQYF. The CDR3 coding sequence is TGTGCCAGCAGCCAAGGGGCGTACAACGAGCAGTACTTC.

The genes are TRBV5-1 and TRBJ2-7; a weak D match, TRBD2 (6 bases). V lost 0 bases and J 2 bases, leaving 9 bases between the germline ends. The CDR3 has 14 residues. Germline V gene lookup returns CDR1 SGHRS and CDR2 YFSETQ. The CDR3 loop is CASSLGSGTYEQYF. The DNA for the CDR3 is TGCGCCAGCAGCTTGGGTAGCGGCACCTACGAGCAGTACTTC. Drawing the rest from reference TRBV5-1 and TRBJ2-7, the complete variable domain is KAGVTQTPRYLIKTRGQQVTLSCSPISGHRSVSWYQQTPGQGLQFLFEYFSETQRNKGNFPGRFSGRQFSNSRSEMNVSTLELGDSALYLCASSLGSGTYEQYFGPGTRLTVT.

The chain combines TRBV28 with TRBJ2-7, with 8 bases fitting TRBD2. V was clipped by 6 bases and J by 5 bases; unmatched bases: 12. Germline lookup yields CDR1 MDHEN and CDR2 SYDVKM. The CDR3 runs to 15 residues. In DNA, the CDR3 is TGTGCCAGCAGGCCTGGTGGGGCGGGAGGCCACGAGCAGTACTTC. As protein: CASRPGGAGGHEQYF.

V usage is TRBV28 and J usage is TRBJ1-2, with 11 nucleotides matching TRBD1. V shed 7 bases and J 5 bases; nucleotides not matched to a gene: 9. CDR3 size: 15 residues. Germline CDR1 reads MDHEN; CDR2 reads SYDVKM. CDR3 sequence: CASNKPGQGVYGYTF. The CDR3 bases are TGTGCCAGCAACAAGCCGGGACAGGGGGTTTATGGCTACACCTTC.

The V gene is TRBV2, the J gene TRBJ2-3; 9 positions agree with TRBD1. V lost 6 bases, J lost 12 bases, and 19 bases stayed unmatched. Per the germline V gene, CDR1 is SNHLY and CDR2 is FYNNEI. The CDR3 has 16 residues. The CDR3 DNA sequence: TGTGCCAGCAGCCCACTCCCACCGGGGACAGGGCACCTTCAGTATTTT. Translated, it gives CASSPLPPGTGHLQYF. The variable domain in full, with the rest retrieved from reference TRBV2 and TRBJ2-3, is EPEVTQTPSHQVTQMGQEVILRCVPISNHLYFYWYRQILGQKVEFLVSFYNNEISEKSEIFDDQFSVERPDGSNFTLKIRSTKLEDSAMYFCASSPLPPGTGHLQYFGPGTRLTVL.

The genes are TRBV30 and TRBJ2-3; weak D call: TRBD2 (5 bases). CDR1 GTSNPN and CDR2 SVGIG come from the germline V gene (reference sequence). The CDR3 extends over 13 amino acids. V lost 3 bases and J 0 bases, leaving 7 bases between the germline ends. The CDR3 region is CAWSGGSTDTQYF. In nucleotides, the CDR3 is TGTGCCTGGAGCGGAGGCAGCACAGATACGCAGTATTTT.

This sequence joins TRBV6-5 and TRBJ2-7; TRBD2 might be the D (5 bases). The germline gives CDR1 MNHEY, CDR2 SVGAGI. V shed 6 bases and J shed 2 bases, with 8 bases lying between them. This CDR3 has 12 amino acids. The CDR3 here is CASSPGAYEQYF. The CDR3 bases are TGTGCCAGCAGCCCCGGGGCCTACGAGCAGTACTTC.

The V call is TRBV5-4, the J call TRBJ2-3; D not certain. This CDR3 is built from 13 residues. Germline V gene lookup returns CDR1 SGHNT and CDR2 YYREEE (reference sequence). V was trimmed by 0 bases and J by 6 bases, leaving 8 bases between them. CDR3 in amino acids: CASSLAALDTQYF. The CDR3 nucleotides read TGTGCCAGCAGCTTGGCCGCTCTGGATACGCAGTATTTT. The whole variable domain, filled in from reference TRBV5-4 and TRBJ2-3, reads ETGVTQSPTHLIKTRGQQVTLRCSSQSGHNTVSWYQQALGQGPQFIFQYYREEENGRGNFPPRFSGLQFPNYSSELNVNALELDDSALYLCASSLAALDTQYFGPGTRLTVL.

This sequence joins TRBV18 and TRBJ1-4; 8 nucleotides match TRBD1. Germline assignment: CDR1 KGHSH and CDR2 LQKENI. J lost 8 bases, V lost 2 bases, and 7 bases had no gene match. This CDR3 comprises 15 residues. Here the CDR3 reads CASSPGTGTEEKLFF. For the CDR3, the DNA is TGTGCCAGCTCACCAGGGACAGGAACGGAAGAAAAACTGTTTTTT.